These 20 T cell receptor beta chains were all obtained from the same sample, sequenced in a study of sequential checkpoint blockade in melanoma. Regarding treatment: randomized to nivolumab then ipilimumab (arm A) or the reverse (arm B). Profiled with immunoSEQ multiplex PCR; TCRdb holds only in-frame clones, not every one. This sample carries 4,000 to 5,000 clones, 20% to 25% of them seen once, and the ten largest clones take approximately 4%. The source was tumor tissue (inferred from file names), collected from a patient given nivolumab and ipilimumab in sequence. These receptors originate from a human donor with melanoma.

The table lists this clone with a few counts. V usage is TRBV6-8 and J usage is TRBJ2-5, with 9 bases lining up with TRBD1. This CDR3 is 15 amino acids long. Trimming at V came to 7 bases and at J to 4 bases, leaving 10 bases not matched to a gene. From germline, CDR1 is MNHGY and CDR2 SAAAGT. CDR3 residues: CASNGDRESPETQYF. CDR3 sequence (DNA): TGTGCCAGCAATGGGGACAGGGAATCTCCAGAGACCCAGTACTTC.

DNA for the CDR3: TGCGCCAGCAGCCCCGGGACAGGGGGCAATCAGCCCCAGCATTTT. Its protein product is CASSPGTGGNQPQHF. The chain couples TRBV5-1 to TRBJ1-5; 10 bases line up with TRBD1. Germline V gene data show CDR1 as SGHRS and CDR2 as YFSETQ. With 4 bases clipped from V and 2 bases from J, the junction kept 3 bases outside the gene matches. The length of the CDR3 is 15 residues.

Judged by abundance, this clone is medium-sized. The gene calls are TRBV6-8 and TRBJ2-7; D possibly corresponds to TRBD2 (6 bases). The CDR3 consists of 12 residues. Looked up from germline, CDR1 is MNHGY and CDR2 is SAAAGT. V was pared by 6 bases and J by 7 bases, with 13 bases between. In DNA form, the CDR3 reads TGTGCCAGCAGCCCTGTTGCGGGAGAGCAGTACTTC. It yields the protein CASSPVAGEQYF.

Within the sample, this clone is medium-sized (0.01 to 0.1%). Other DNA sequences from this sample encode an identical CDR3 as well. This sequence joins TRBV6-8 and TRBJ1-1; TRBD1 matches 7 bases. V gave up 3 bases and J gave up 0 bases; unmatched junction bases: 1. Germline CDR1 MNHGY, CDR2 SAAAGT. The CDR3 totals 14 residues. The CDR3 here is CASSYGQVNTEAFF. In nucleotides, the CDR3 is TGTGCCAGCAGTTATGGACAGGTGAACACTGAAGCTTTCTTT.

This clone was seen many times. The chain has TRBV7-2 and TRBJ2-5; D call uncertain. This CDR3 spans 13 amino acids. Trimming shortened V by 10 bases and J by 2 bases, and 14 bases separated the two germline ends. Germline CDR1 and CDR2: SGHTA and FQGNSA. The CDR3 DNA reads TGTGCCACCGCCAAACAGATTCAAGAGACCCAGTACTTC. It yields the protein CATAKQIQETQYF. Full variable domain (rest looked up from reference TRBV7-2 and TRBJ2-5): GAGVSQSPSNKVTEKGKDVELRCDPISGHTALYWYRQSLGQGLEFLIYFQGNSAPDKSGLPSDRFSAERTGGSVSTLTIQRTQQEDSAVYLCATAKQIQETQYFGPGTRLLVL.

This clone showed up many times. V is TRBV11-3 and J is TRBJ1-3; D unresolved. Germline CDR1 SGHNT, CDR2 YENEEA. Trimming shortened V by 0 bases and J by 0 bases, and 6 bases separated the two germline ends. This CDR3 is built from 15 residues. CDR3 sequence (DNA): TGTGCCAGCAGCTTAGAGGGCAGCTCTGGAAACACCATATATTTT. Translated, it gives CASSLEGSSGNTIYF.

V gene TRBV6-8 combines with J gene TRBJ2-3; tentatively, D is TRBD1 (5 bases). Trimming removed 9 bases from V and 0 bases from J, with 10 bases in between. The CDR3 extends over 13 amino acids. Germline V lookup: CDR1 MNHGY, CDR2 SAAAGT. The CDR3 DNA follows: TGTGCCAGTAAGACAGATAGCACAGATACGCAGTATTTT. This encodes CASKTDSTDTQYF.

This clone counts as medium-sized. The chain uses TRBV6-8 and TRBJ2-7; possibly TRBD1 for D (6 bases). This CDR3 is 16 amino acids long. The V end lost 5 bases, the J end lost 2 bases, and 19 bases lay between the germline ends. CDR1 and CDR2 from the germline V gene are MNHGY and SAAAGT. CDR3 nucleotide sequence: TGTGCCAGCAGTGGGGGCCGCGACAGGAAGCCCTACGAGCAGTACTTC. Translating it yields CASSGGRDRKPYEQYF.

Relative to its sample, this clone is medium-sized. This sequence joins TRBV6-8 and TRBJ2-3; 7 bases align to TRBD2. Germline CDR1 MNHGY, CDR2 SAAAGT. The ends lost 6 bases at V and 6 bases at J; junction bases unmatched: 9. The CDR3 has 14 amino acids. For the CDR3, the DNA is TGTGCCAGCAGCTCCCGACTAGCAGCGGATACGCAGTATTTT. It translates to CASSSRLAADTQYF.

This clone was seen just once. The rearrangement links TRBV5-1 to TRBJ2-2, with D possibly being TRBD1 (6 bases). CDR3 length: 15 residues. The V end was cut by 2 bases, the J end by 0 bases, with 8 bases between. From germline, CDR1 is SGHRS and CDR2 YFSETQ. CDR3 in amino acids: CASSLGTSNTGELFF. The CDR3 nucleotides are TGCGCCAGCAGCTTAGGGACATCGAACACCGGGGAGCTGTTTTTT.

This clone was seen a handful of times. The chain joins TRBV12-2 to TRBJ2-3; TRBD1 is the table's D call, not checked against the DNA. TRBV12-2 is an annotated pseudogene. CDR3 size: 17 residues. Here the CDR3 reads CASRLEATGGSGDTQYF. The CDR3 nucleotides are TGTGCAAGTCGCTTAGAGGCGACAGGGGGCTCGGGAGATACGCAGTATTTT.

This clone has a handful of counts. The V and J genes are TRBV11-3 and TRBJ1-4, with D maybe TRBD1 (5 bases). The V and J ends lost 5 bases and 6 bases respectively, with 13 bases between them. Germline-derived CDR1 and CDR2 are SGHNT and YENEEA. The CDR3 is 14 residues long. DNA of the CDR3: TGTGCCAGCAGCGGGGCCGCTGGCTATGAAAAACTGTTTTTT. Translated: CASSGAAGYEKLFF. The whole variable domain, filled in from reference TRBV11-3 and TRBJ1-4, reads EAGVVQSPRYKIIEKKQPVAFWCNPISGHNTLYWYLQNLGQGPELLIRYENEEAVDDSQLPKDRFSAERLKGVDSTLKIQPAELGDSAVYLCASSGAAGYEKLFFGSGTQLSVL.

The chain joins TRBV1 to TRBJ1-4. TRBV1 is labeled a pseudogene. The CDR3 runs to 15 residues. CDR3 in amino acids: CTSSQVGTANEKLFF. DNA for the CDR3: TGCACCAGCAGCCAAGTCGGGACGGCGAACGAAAAACTGTTTTTT.

At least ten counts were recorded for this clone. The chain employs TRBV11-3 and TRBJ2-5; TRBD1 or TRBD2 may be the D gene (6 bases each). The V gene lost 0 bases and the J gene lost 11 bases, with 19 bases spanning the gap. The CDR3 spans 15 residues. The germline V gene encodes CDR1 SGHNT and CDR2 YENEEA. The DNA for the CDR3 is TGTGCCAGCAGCTTAGAACCTGGTACAGGGAGGAGGCAGTACTTC. Amino acid sequence: CASSLEPGTGRRQYF.

This clone has a count of ten or more. J is TRBJ1-1 and V is TRBV11-3; 8 bases line up with TRBD1. The CDR3 totals 17 residues. Germline loops: CDR1 SGHNT, CDR2 YENEEA. Trimming took 2 bases from V and 0 from J; bases not matched to a gene: 8. The DNA for the CDR3 is TGTGCCAGCAGCTTAATTCCAGGGGGCTACATGAACACTGAAGCTTTCTTT. It yields the protein CASSLIPGGYMNTEAFF. Filled out from reference TRBV11-3 and TRBJ1-1, the complete variable domain reads EAGVVQSPRYKIIEKKQPVAFWCNPISGHNTLYWYLQNLGQGPELLIRYENEEAVDDSQLPKDRFSAERLKGVDSTLKIQPAELGDSAVYLCASSLIPGGYMNTEAFFGQGTRLTVV.

The J gene is TRBJ1-3, the V gene TRBV7-8, with D unresolved. CDR1 and CDR2 from the germline V gene are SGHVS and FQNEAQ. The V end was cut by 8 bases, the J end by 1 base, with 9 bases between. CDR3 length: 13 residues. CDR3 region: CASHLSSGNTIYF. The CDR3, as DNA: TGTGCCAGCCATTTAAGTTCTGGAAACACCATATATTTT.

This clone was recorded a few times. V is TRBV28 and J is TRBJ2-1; D call uncertain. Deletions cut 4 bases from V and 5 bases from J, with 9 bases between. Germline values: CDR1 MDHEN, CDR2 SYDVKM. The CDR3 length is 13 residues. The CDR3 here is CASSSYGNNEQFF. CDR3 DNA: TGTGCCAGCAGTTCATACGGAAACAATGAGCAGTTCTTC.

The rearrangement joins TRBV5-1 to TRBJ1-1; the D gene is possibly TRBD1 (5 bases). This CDR3 spans 14 amino acids. Deletions cut 0 bases from V and 6 bases from J, with 12 bases between. The germline V gene has CDR1 SGHRS and CDR2 YFSETQ. The CDR3 DNA reads TGCGCCAGCAGCTTGGTTCAGGGTAGGTCTGAAGCTTTCTTT. Protein: CASSLVQGRSEAFF.

In this sample, this clone turned up a few times. This sequence joins TRBV19 and TRBJ1-5; D gene uncertain. The CDR3 has 11 residues. Per germline, CDR1 LNHDA and CDR2 SQIVND (reference sequence). V shed 10 bases and J shed 4 bases, with 8 bases lying between them. CDR3 DNA: TGTGCCACCGGGGAAAATCAGCCCCAGCATTTT. Translating gives CATGENQPQHF.

By share of the sample, this clone is medium-sized. The chain links TRBV23-1 to TRBJ1-1; possible D gene TRBD1, 6 bases. TRBV23-1 is an ORF for which the function is uncertain. V dropped 6 bases and J dropped 3 bases, with 14 bases sitting between them. The CDR3 is made up of 14 amino acids. DNA of the CDR3: TGCGCCAGCAGCCACCAGGGGTGGGACACTGAAGCTTTCTTT. Protein product: CASSHQGWDTEAFF.